These T cell receptor beta chains were read from a single sample in a study of T cell changes during pregnancy in multiple sclerosis. Here immunoSEQ multiplex PCR was the method, and the copy in TCRdb shows in-frame clones only, minus some. The sample has 20,000 or so clones, just over 90% seen once. Sequenced here: CD4+ T cells from peripheral blood mononuclear cells, sampled after pregnancy. The source of these receptors is a female donor in good health, enrolled as a control in a pregnancy study. CDR3s include the opening cysteine and the closing phenylalanine or tryptophan. Fields, in order: J gene, CDR3 length, D gene, V gene, clone size, CDR3 protein, CDR3 DNA. The D gene is left open where the match is weak. Size values are once, few and many counts, or a class for expanded clones, and some rows have none.

j_call: TRBJ2-3; cdr3_length: 11; d_call: -; v_call: TRBV7-3; clone_size: -; cdr3_aa: CASSFGDTQYF; cdr3_nt: TGTGCCAGCAGCTTCGGAGATACGCAGTATTTT
j_call: TRBJ2-7; cdr3_length: 15; d_call: -; v_call: TRBV7-2; clone_size: once; cdr3_aa: CASSPLRRADYEQYF; cdr3_nt: TGTGCCAGCAGCCCTCTCCGCAGGGCGGACTACGAGCAGTACTTC
j_call: TRBJ2-7; cdr3_length: 17; d_call: TRBD2; v_call: TRBV9; clone_size: -; cdr3_aa: CASSPGLAGTLPYEQYF; cdr3_nt: TGTGCCAGCAGCCCGGGACTAGCGGGAACCCTCCCCTACGAGCAGTACTTC
j_call: TRBJ2-7; cdr3_length: 11; d_call: TRBD1; v_call: TRBV30; clone_size: -; cdr3_aa: CAWVDRNEQYF; cdr3_nt: TGTGCCTGGGTGGACAGGAACGAGCAGTACTTC
j_call: TRBJ1-4; cdr3_length: 14; d_call: -; v_call: TRBV5-1; clone_size: -; cdr3_aa: CASSLATTNEKLFF; cdr3_nt: TGCGCCAGCAGCTTGGCCACTACTAATGAAAAACTGTTTTTT
j_call: TRBJ2-5; cdr3_length: 13; d_call: TRBD2; v_call: TRBV27; clone_size: -; cdr3_aa: CATAGGYQETQYF; cdr3_nt: TGTGCCACCGCCGGGGGGTACCAAGAGACCCAGTACTTC
j_call: TRBJ2-3; cdr3_length: 15; d_call: -; v_call: TRBV21-1; clone_size: -; cdr3_aa: CASSTWDRPTDTQYF; cdr3_nt: TGTGCCAGCAGCACCTGGGACAGGCCAACAGATACGCAGTATTTT
j_call: TRBJ2-7; cdr3_length: 14; d_call: TRBD2; v_call: TRBV6-5; clone_size: -; cdr3_aa: CASSDLAASYEQYF; cdr3_nt: TGTGCCAGCTCAGATCTAGCGGCTTCCTACGAGCAGTACTTC
j_call: TRBJ2-6; cdr3_length: 17; d_call: TRBD1; v_call: TRBV2; clone_size: -; cdr3_aa: CASRPGQGYAGANVLTF; cdr3_nt: TGTGCCAGCAGACCGGGACAGGGGTATGCTGGGGCCAACGTCCTGACTTTC
j_call: TRBJ2-5; cdr3_length: 15; d_call: TRBD2; v_call: TRBV5-4; clone_size: once; cdr3_aa: CASSLDLAGGETQYF; cdr3_nt: TGTGCCAGCAGCTTGGATCTAGCGGGGGGGGAGACCCAGTACTTC
j_call: TRBJ2-7; cdr3_length: 16; d_call: -; v_call: TRBV6-6; clone_size: -; cdr3_aa: CASSYSGQAATYEQYF; cdr3_nt: TGTGCCAGCAGTTACTCGGGGCAGGCGGCAACCTACGAGCAGTACTTC
j_call: TRBJ1-5; cdr3_length: 17; d_call: TRBD1; v_call: TRBV28; clone_size: -; cdr3_aa: CASSRLGQAGSNQPQHF; cdr3_nt: TGTGCCAGCAGCCGACTCGGACAGGCGGGCAGCAATCAGCCCCAGCATTTT
j_call: TRBJ2-7; cdr3_length: 15; d_call: TRBD2; v_call: TRBV30; clone_size: -; cdr3_aa: CAWSVRELAGYEQYF; cdr3_nt: TGTGCCTGGAGTGTAAGAGAACTAGCGGGATATGAGCAGTACTTC
j_call: TRBJ2-6; cdr3_length: 15; d_call: -; v_call: TRBV6-1; clone_size: -; cdr3_aa: CASSELGAGANVLTF; cdr3_nt: TGTGCCAGCAGTGAACTGGGCGCTGGGGCCAACGTCCTGACTTTC
j_call: TRBJ1-2; cdr3_length: 11; d_call: -; v_call: TRBV20-1; clone_size: -; cdr3_aa: CSTGSGNGYTF; cdr3_nt: TGCAGTACAGGGAGTGGCAATGGCTACACCTTC
j_call: TRBJ2-4; cdr3_length: 12; d_call: TRBD1; v_call: TRBV30; clone_size: -; cdr3_aa: CAWKTGGDIQYF; cdr3_nt: TGTGCCTGGAAGACAGGGGGGGACATTCAGTACTTC
j_call: TRBJ2-5; cdr3_length: 13; d_call: -; v_call: TRBV4-2; clone_size: -; cdr3_aa: CASSQRQGETQYF; cdr3_nt: TGTGCCAGCAGCCAACGGCAGGGTGAGACCCAGTACTTC
j_call: TRBJ1-4; cdr3_length: 15; d_call: TRBD1; v_call: TRBV5-1; clone_size: -; cdr3_aa: CASSPGQGLNEKLFF; cdr3_nt: TGCGCCAGCAGCCCCGGACAGGGCCTAAATGAAAAACTGTTTTTT
j_call: TRBJ2-7; cdr3_length: 17; d_call: TRBD1; v_call: TRBV18; clone_size: -; cdr3_aa: CASSPPGQLAFSYEQYF; cdr3_nt: TGTGCCAGCTCACCCCCGGGACAGTTAGCATTTTCCTACGAGCAGTACTTC
j_call: TRBJ2-2; cdr3_length: 13; d_call: TRBD2; v_call: TRBV10-3; clone_size: -; cdr3_aa: CAIGTSGNGELFF; cdr3_nt: TGTGCCATCGGGACTAGCGGGAACGGGGAGCTGTTTTTT
j_call: TRBJ1-2; cdr3_length: 13; d_call: -; v_call: TRBV10-3; clone_size: -; cdr3_aa: CAISQSINYGYTF; cdr3_nt: TGTGCCATTTCACAATCGATTAACTATGGCTACACCTTC
j_call: TRBJ1-4; cdr3_length: 15; d_call: TRBD1; v_call: TRBV14; clone_size: once; cdr3_aa: CASSQARDRGEKLFF; cdr3_nt: TGTGCCAGCAGCCAAGCAAGGGACAGGGGGGAAAAACTGTTTTTT
j_call: TRBJ2-7; cdr3_length: 16; d_call: TRBD2; v_call: TRBV9; clone_size: -; cdr3_aa: CASSGGNSGSAYEQYF; cdr3_nt: TGTGCCAGCAGCGGGGGGAATAGCGGGAGCGCCTACGAGCAGTACTTC
j_call: TRBJ2-2; cdr3_length: 15; d_call: -; v_call: TRBV27; clone_size: -; cdr3_aa: CASSRQWGLAGELFF; cdr3_nt: TGTGCCAGCAGTCGACAGTGGGGCCTAGCCGGGGAGCTGTTTTTT
j_call: TRBJ1-1; cdr3_length: 17; d_call: -; v_call: TRBV4-1; clone_size: -; cdr3_aa: CASSQGPSPLRRTEAFF; cdr3_nt: TGCGCCAGCAGCCAAGGTCCCAGCCCCCTGCGCAGGACTGAAGCTTTCTTT
j_call: TRBJ2-3; cdr3_length: 13; d_call: -; v_call: TRBV30; clone_size: -; cdr3_aa: CAWDRTRPDTQYF; cdr3_nt: TGTGCCTGGGACAGGACCCGTCCAGATACGCAGTATTTT
j_call: TRBJ2-7; cdr3_length: 14; d_call: TRBD2; v_call: TRBV11-2; clone_size: -; cdr3_aa: CASSLGGAGREQYF; cdr3_nt: TGTGCCAGCAGTTTGGGAGGGGCGGGGCGCGAGCAGTACTTC
j_call: TRBJ2-3; cdr3_length: 12; d_call: -; v_call: TRBV5-1; clone_size: -; cdr3_aa: CASRDSVYTQYF; cdr3_nt: TGCGCCAGCCGGGACTCCGTATATACGCAGTATTTT
j_call: TRBJ2-3; cdr3_length: 14; d_call: TRBD2; v_call: TRBV19; clone_size: -; cdr3_aa: CASSTGLAGLGQYF; cdr3_nt: TGTGCCAGTAGTACGGGACTAGCGGGCCTTGGGCAGTATTTT
j_call: TRBJ1-1; cdr3_length: 15; d_call: -; v_call: TRBV5-1; clone_size: -; cdr3_aa: CASREGLGYNTEAFF; cdr3_nt: TGCGCCAGCAGGGAGGGTTTGGGGTATAACACTGAAGCTTTCTTT
j_call: TRBJ1-1; cdr3_length: 13; d_call: -; v_call: TRBV11-2; clone_size: few; cdr3_aa: CASSLDWGGVAAF; cdr3_nt: TGTGCCAGCAGCTTAGATTGGGGGGGTGTAGCCGCTTTT
j_call: TRBJ2-7; cdr3_length: 14; d_call: TRBD2; v_call: TRBV5-1; clone_size: -; cdr3_aa: CASSPGEGWDEQYF; cdr3_nt: TGCGCCAGCAGCCCCGGGGAGGGTTGGGACGAGCAGTACTTC
j_call: TRBJ2-7; cdr3_length: 17; d_call: -; v_call: TRBV19; clone_size: -; cdr3_aa: CASSHGGPGASSYEQYF; cdr3_nt: TGTGCCAGTAGTCATGGGGGACCAGGGGCAAGCTCCTACGAGCAGTACTTC
j_call: TRBJ2-1; cdr3_length: 16; d_call: TRBD2; v_call: TRBV18; clone_size: -; cdr3_aa: CASSPPGTSGYNEQFF; cdr3_nt: TGTGCCAGCTCACCACCGGGGACTAGCGGTTACAATGAGCAGTTCTTC
j_call: TRBJ2-7; cdr3_length: 14; d_call: -; v_call: TRBV29-1; clone_size: -; cdr3_aa: CSVGSGTFSYEQYF; cdr3_nt: TGCAGCGTTGGGTCCGGGACTTTCTCCTACGAGCAGTACTTC
j_call: TRBJ2-7; cdr3_length: 14; d_call: TRBD2; v_call: TRBV2; clone_size: few; cdr3_aa: CASSRTSGTYEQYF; cdr3_nt: TGTGCCAGCAGCCGGACTAGCGGGACCTACGAGCAGTACTTC
j_call: TRBJ1-3; cdr3_length: 15; d_call: -; v_call: TRBV2; clone_size: -; cdr3_aa: CASRWDKFSGNTIYF; cdr3_nt: TGTGCCAGCAGGTGGGACAAATTCTCTGGAAACACCATATATTTT
j_call: TRBJ2-2; cdr3_length: 15; d_call: TRBD1; v_call: TRBV5-5; clone_size: -; cdr3_aa: CASSTGTGWTGELFF; cdr3_nt: TGTGCCAGCAGCACAGGGACAGGGTGGACCGGGGAGCTGTTTTTT
j_call: TRBJ2-1; cdr3_length: 17; d_call: TRBD2; v_call: TRBV4-2; clone_size: -; cdr3_aa: CASSQDPATSGKFEQFF; cdr3_nt: TGTGCCAGCAGCCAAGATCCGGCGACTAGCGGGAAGTTTGAGCAGTTCTTC
j_call: TRBJ2-5; cdr3_length: 15; d_call: -; v_call: TRBV18; clone_size: -; cdr3_aa: CASSPPTGNQETQYF; cdr3_nt: TGTGCCAGCTCACCACCCACAGGGAACCAAGAGACCCAGTACTTC
j_call: TRBJ2-6; cdr3_length: 17; d_call: -; v_call: TRBV5-1; clone_size: -; cdr3_aa: CASSYSSGPSGANVLTF; cdr3_nt: TGCGCCAGCAGCTATTCTTCAGGCCCCTCTGGGGCCAACGTCCTGACTTTC
j_call: TRBJ2-7; cdr3_length: 17; d_call: -; v_call: TRBV12-5; clone_size: -; cdr3_aa: CASGLWSGEPGGDEQYF; cdr3_nt: TGTGCTAGTGGTTTGTGGTCAGGGGAACCCGGTGGGGACGAGCAGTACTTC
j_call: TRBJ1-5; cdr3_length: 15; d_call: -; v_call: TRBV6-6; clone_size: -; cdr3_aa: CASSLGVYSNQPQHF; cdr3_nt: TGTGCCAGCAGTTTAGGGGTCTATAGCAATCAGCCCCAGCATTTT
j_call: TRBJ2-1; cdr3_length: 16; d_call: TRBD2; v_call: TRBV19; clone_size: once; cdr3_aa: CASSFLAGGFHNEQFF; cdr3_nt: TGTGCCAGTAGTTTTCTAGCGGGAGGGTTCCACAATGAGCAGTTCTTC
j_call: TRBJ2-1; cdr3_length: 13; d_call: -; v_call: TRBV28; clone_size: -; cdr3_aa: CASRLSGYNEQFF; cdr3_nt: TGTGCCAGCAGGCTCTCAGGCTACAATGAGCAGTTCTTC